This T cell receptor (beta chain) originates from a study of T cells in Graves' hyperthyroidism and ophthalmopathy. In the study overall: The initial diagnosis was the point when peripheral blood was collected, ahead of any treatment. General study findings and limits: Before onset, ophthalmopathy was predicted by the model a median roughly six months earlier. Researchers found most expanded thyroid clonotypes above 0.001 in blood as well.

This sample holds PBMCs from about 9.3 ml fresh peripheral blood. The CDR3 regions of TCR beta were amplified from RNA transcripts. The TCR CDR3 first-round RT-PCR relied on the HTBI primer set. MiXCR, applied by TCRdb to the multiplex PCR reads, yields one record per CDR3 protein. Counted here are about 210,000 distinct CDR3 sequences, approximately 17% occurring once; the ten biggest clones make up roughly 53%. The CDR3 covers 14 residues. The V end was cut by 1 base, the J end by 1 base, with 7 bases between. Per the germline V gene, CDR1 is SNHLY and CDR2 is FYNNEI. This clonotype has a count of ten or more. The target antigen is unknown.

This chain uses TRBV2 with TRBJ1-2; D call uncertain. The sequence was obtained from a man between 50 and 59 years old with Graves' hyperthyroidism. The sample comprised blood. CDR3 in amino acids: CASSEDSINYGYTF. CDR3 DNA: TGTGCCAGCAGTGAAGACAGCATTAACTATGGCTACACCTTC.